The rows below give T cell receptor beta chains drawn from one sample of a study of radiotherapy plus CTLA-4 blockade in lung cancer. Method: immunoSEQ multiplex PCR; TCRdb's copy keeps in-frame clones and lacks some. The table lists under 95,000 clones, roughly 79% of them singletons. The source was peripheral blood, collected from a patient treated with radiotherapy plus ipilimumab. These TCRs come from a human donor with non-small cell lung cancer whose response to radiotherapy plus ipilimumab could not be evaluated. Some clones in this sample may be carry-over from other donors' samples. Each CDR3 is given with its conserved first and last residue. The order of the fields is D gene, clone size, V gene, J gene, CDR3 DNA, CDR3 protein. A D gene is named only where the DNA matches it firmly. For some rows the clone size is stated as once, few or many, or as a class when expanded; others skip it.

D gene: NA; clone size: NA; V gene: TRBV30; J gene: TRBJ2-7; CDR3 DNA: TGTGCCTGGAGTGCGAGAGGTCTAGGCGAGCAGTACTTC; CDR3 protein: CAWSARGLGEQYF
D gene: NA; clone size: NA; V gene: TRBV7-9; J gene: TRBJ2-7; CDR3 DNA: TGTGCCAGCAGCGAGGTCGACAGAACCTACGAGCAGTACTTC; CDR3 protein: CASSEVDRTYEQYF
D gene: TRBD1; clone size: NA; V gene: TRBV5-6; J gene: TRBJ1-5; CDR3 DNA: TGTGCCAGCAGCTTGGGGACAGGGACCAATCAGCCCCAGCATTTT; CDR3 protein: CASSLGTGTNQPQHF
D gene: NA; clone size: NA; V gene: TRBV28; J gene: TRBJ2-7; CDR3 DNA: TGTGCCAGCAGTTTATCCGGACAGCGAATATACGAGCAGTACTTC; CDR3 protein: CASSLSGQRIYEQYF
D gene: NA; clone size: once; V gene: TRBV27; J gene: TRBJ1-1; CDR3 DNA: TGTGCCAGCAGCACAGGGTTCACTGAAGCTTTCTTT; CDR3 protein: CASSTGFTEAFF
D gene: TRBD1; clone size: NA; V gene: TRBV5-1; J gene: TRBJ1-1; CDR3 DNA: TGCGCCAGCAGCTACTCGGGACAGATGAACACTGAAGCTTTCTTT; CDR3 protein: CASSYSGQMNTEAFF
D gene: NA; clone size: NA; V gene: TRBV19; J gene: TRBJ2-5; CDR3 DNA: TGTGCCAGTAGTTGGGACTTCCGAAAGACCCAGTACTTC; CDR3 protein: CASSWDFRKTQYF
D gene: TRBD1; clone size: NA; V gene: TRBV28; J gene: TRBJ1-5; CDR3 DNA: TGTGCCACGGGACAGTATAGCAATCAGCCCCAGCATTTT; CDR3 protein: CATGQYSNQPQHF
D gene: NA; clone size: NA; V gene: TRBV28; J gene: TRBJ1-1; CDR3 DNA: TGTGCCAGCAGTTCAGGGGTAGGAGCTTTCTTT; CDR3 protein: CASSSGVGAFF
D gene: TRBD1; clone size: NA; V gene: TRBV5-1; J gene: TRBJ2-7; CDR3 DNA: TGCGCCAGCAGCTTGGCCGGGACAGGGGGCTCGAGGGAGCAGTACTTC; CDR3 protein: CASSLAGTGGSREQYF
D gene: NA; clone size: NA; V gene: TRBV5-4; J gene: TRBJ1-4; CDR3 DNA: TGTGCCAGCAGCACAGGGACGCGAGCAACTAATGAAAAACTGTTTTTT; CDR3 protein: CASSTGTRATNEKLFF
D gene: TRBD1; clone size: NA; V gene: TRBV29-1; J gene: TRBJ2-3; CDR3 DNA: TGCAGCGTTGGGGGAAAGCCGGGACAGGGGGCAACAGATACGCAGTATTTT; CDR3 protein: CSVGGKPGQGATDTQYF
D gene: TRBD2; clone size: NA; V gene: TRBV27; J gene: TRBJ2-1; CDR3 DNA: TGTGCCAGCAGTTTATCGCGGCAACTAGCGTATAGCTCCTACAATGAGCAGTTCTTC; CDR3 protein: CASSLSRQLAYSSYNEQFF
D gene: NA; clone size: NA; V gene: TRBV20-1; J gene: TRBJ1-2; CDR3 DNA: TGCAGTGCTATCTCGTATGGCTACACCTTC; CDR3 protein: CSAISYGYTF
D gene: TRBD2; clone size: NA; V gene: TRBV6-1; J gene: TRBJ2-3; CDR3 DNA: TGTGCCAGCAGTAGCGGGGGGCGATCAGATACGCAGTATTTT; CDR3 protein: CASSSGGRSDTQYF
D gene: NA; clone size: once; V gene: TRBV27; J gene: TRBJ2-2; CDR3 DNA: TGTGCCAGCCGTCTGGGCGGGTTCACCGGGGAGCTGTTTTTT; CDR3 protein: CASRLGGFTGELFF
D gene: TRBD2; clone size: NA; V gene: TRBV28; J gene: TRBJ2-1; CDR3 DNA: TGTGCCAGCAGCCCTCTTAAGCGGGGGGGCGTGAATGAGCAGTTCTTC; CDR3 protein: CASSPLKRGGVNEQFF
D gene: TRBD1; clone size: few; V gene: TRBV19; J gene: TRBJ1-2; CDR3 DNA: TGTGCCAGTAGTACGGGGGACAGGGTTGTGTCGAACTATGGCTACACCTTC; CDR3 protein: CASSTGDRVVSNYGYTF
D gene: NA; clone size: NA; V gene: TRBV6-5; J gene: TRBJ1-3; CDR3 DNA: TGTGCCAGCAGGAATGGAGAATCCTCTGGAAACACCATATATTTT; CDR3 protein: CASRNGESSGNTIYF
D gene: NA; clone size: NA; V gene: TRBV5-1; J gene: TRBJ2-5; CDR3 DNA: TGCGCCAGCAGCTTGACAGTGCCCAATCAAGAGACCCAGTACTTC; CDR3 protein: CASSLTVPNQETQYF
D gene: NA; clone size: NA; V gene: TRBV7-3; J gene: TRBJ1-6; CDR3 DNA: TGTGCCTCCGAGGCGACTGCAGAAGGGGGTTATAATTCACCCCTCCACTTT; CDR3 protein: CASEATAEGGYNSPLHF
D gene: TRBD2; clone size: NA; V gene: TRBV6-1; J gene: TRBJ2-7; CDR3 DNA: TGTGCCAGCAGTGACGACATATGGGCTAGCGGGGGCTCCTACGAGCAGTACTTC; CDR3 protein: CASSDDIWASGGSYEQYF
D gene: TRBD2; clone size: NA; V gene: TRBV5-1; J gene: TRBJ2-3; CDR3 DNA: TGCGCCAGCAGCTTCCTAGCGGGGGGGCCGGCTGATACGCAGTATTTT; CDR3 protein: CASSFLAGGPADTQYF
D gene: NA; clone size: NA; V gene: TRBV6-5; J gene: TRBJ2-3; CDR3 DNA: TGTGCCAGCAGTTACTTTAGGGGCGTGTTCCTGTATTTT; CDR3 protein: CASSYFRGVFLYF
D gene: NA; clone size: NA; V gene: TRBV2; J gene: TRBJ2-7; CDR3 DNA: TGTGCCAGCAGTGAAGGGAACAGGCAGTACTACGAGCAGTACTTC; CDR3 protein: CASSEGNRQYYEQYF
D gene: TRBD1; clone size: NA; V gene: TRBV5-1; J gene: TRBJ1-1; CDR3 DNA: TGCGCCAGCAGCCCCGGGACAGGGGCCTACTTTATGAACACTGAAGCTTTCTTT; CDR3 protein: CASSPGTGAYFMNTEAFF
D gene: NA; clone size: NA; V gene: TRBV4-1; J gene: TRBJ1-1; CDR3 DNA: TGCGCCAGCAGCCACCCGGGCAGGGGCTCTAAGGGCACTGAAGCTTTCTTT; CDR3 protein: CASSHPGRGSKGTEAFF
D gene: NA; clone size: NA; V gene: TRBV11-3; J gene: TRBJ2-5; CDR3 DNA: TGTGCCAGCAGCTTAAAGGAGGCGGGAGAGACCCAGTACTTC; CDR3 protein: CASSLKEAGETQYF
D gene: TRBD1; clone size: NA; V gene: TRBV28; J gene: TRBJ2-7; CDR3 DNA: TGTGCCAGCAGTTCAGGGGGGACAGGGGCCTACGAGCAGTACTTC; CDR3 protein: CASSSGGTGAYEQYF
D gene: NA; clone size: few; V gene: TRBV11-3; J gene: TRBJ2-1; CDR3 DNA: TGTGCCAGCAGCTTAGCCGGACTGGTCAATGAGCAGTTCTTC; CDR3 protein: CASSLAGLVNEQFF
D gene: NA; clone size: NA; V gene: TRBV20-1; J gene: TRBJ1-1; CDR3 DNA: TGCAGTGCCTCAGGTACTGAAGCTTTCTTT; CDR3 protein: CSASGTEAFF
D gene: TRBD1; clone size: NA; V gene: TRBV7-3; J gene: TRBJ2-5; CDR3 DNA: TGTGCCAGCAGCCGGGGACAGGGGGAGACCCAGTACTTC; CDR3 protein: CASSRGQGETQYF
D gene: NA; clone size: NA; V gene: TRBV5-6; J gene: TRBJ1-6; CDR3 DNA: TGTGCCAGCAGCCCGGGCAGGGGTTGGTATAATTCACCCCTCCACTTT; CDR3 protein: CASSPGRGWYNSPLHF
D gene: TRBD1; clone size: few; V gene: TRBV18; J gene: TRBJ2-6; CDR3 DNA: TGTGCCAGCTCACCACCCGAGGGGGCGTCTGGGGCCAACGTCCTGACTTTC; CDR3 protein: CASSPPEGASGANVLTF
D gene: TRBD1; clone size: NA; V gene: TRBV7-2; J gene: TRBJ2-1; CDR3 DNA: TGTGCCAGCAGCTTAGACAGGGGCAACTACAATGAGCAGTTCTTC; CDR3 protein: CASSLDRGNYNEQFF